The 10 T cell receptor beta chains below were found in one sample sequenced in a study of CD8 T cells in ankylosing spondylitis. TCRdb itself ran the 5' RACE reads through MiXCR, one entry per CDR3 protein. The sample has about 250,000 distinct CDR3 sequences, 30% to 35% seen once; the top ten hold 3.5% to 4.5%. The sample taken for sequencing was blood, either unsorted or a sorted T cell fraction (not recorded which). The receptors originated from a male donor with ankylosing spondylitis or in good health (not recorded which).

This clonotype was seen at least ten times. The chain uses TRBV20-1 and TRBJ2-6; TRBD1 agrees at 8 bases. The V gene's germline CDR1 is DFQATT and CDR2 SNEGSKA (reference sequence). The CDR3 is made up of 15 amino acids. The V and J ends lost 6 bases and 4 bases, in that order; junction bases with no gene match: 8. The CDR3 coding sequence is TGCAGTGCCTCCCCCAGGGGGCGGGGGGCCAACGTCCTGACTTTC. Its translation: CSASPRGRGANVLTF.

This rearrangement joins TRBV20-1 to TRBJ2-3, with D unclear. The germline CDR1 and CDR2 sequences are DFQATT and SNEGSKA (reference sequence). The CDR3 contains 13 residues. V was trimmed by 3 bases and J by 5 bases, leaving 12 bases between them. CDR3 nucleotide sequence: TGCAGTGCTAGCGTCGCGTTATTAGATACGCAGTATTTT. Translating it yields CSASVALLDTQYF.

CDR3: CASSTAWSVEAFF. The CDR3 bases are TGTGCCAGCAGCACGGCTTGGTCGGTAGAAGCTTTCTTT. The chain has TRBV12-3 or TRBV12-4 and TRBJ1-1; D uncertain. V was cut by 6 bases and J by 8 bases, with 16 bases left in between. The CDR3 runs to 13 residues.

The chain recombines TRBV20-1 with TRBJ2-5, with 7 bases that match TRBD2. The V gene end was trimmed by 3 bases and the J gene end by 7 bases; junction bases not matched to a gene: 11. The germline CDR1 and CDR2 sequences are DFQATT and SNEGSKA (reference sequence). There are 14 residues in the CDR3. The CDR3 DNA reads TGCAGTGCTAGTTATTTCCGCGGGGGAGGGACCCAGTACTTC. Translated: CSASYFRGGGTQYF.

This clonotype was recorded a few times. This chain uses TRBV10-3 with TRBJ2-1; TRBD1 agrees at 9 bases. With V trimmed by 8 bases and J by 12 bases, 17 bases remained unmatched. CDR1 and CDR2 (germline): ENHRY, SYGVKD. The length of the CDR3 is 15 residues. The CDR3 sequence: CAIQDPGQGSGVQFF. Here the CDR3 DNA reads TGTGCCATCCAGGACCCGGGACAGGGCTCTGGGGTGCAGTTCTTC.

This clonotype showed up many times. This rearrangement joins TRBV20-1 to TRBJ2-5; D uncertain. The V gene lost 5 bases and the J gene lost 5 bases, with 9 bases spanning the gap. From germline, CDR1 is DFQATT and CDR2 SNEGSKA (reference sequence). CDR3 length equals 11 residues. The CDR3 DNA follows: TGCAGTGCTCGGACCATGGAGACCCAGTACTTC. Translation: CSARTMETQYF.

This clonotype has just a few counts. This sequence joins TRBV20-1 and TRBJ2-7; either TRBD1 or TRBD2 may supply D (5 bases each). Trimming pared 1 base from V and 7 bases from J, leaving 17 bases between. This CDR3 has 14 amino acids. The germline CDR1 and CDR2 sequences are DFQATT and SNEGSKA (reference sequence). CDR3 sequence reads: CSARVTKGVREQYF. The DNA for the CDR3 is TGCAGTGCTAGAGTGACTAAAGGGGTTCGAGAGCAGTACTTC.

This clonotype has a handful of counts. The DNA of the CDR3 is TGTGCCAGCAGCCAAGGGACAGGGGGCCATGGCTACACCTTC. It codes for CASSQGTGGHGYTF. The V gene is TRBV5-6, the J gene TRBJ1-2, with TRBD1 matching 12 bases. The CDR3 is 14 amino acids. Trimming at V came to 4 bases and at J to 6 bases, leaving 4 bases not matched to a gene. The germline V gene has CDR1 SGHDT and CDR2 YYEEEE.

DNA of the CDR3: TGTGCCACCAGTGAACCTCGGGACAGCTCCTACGAGCAGTACTTC. It translates to CATSEPRDSSYEQYF. This chain links TRBV24-1 with TRBJ2-7; 7 positions agree with TRBD1. Losses at the gene ends were 4 bases for V and 0 bases for J; bases not matched to a gene: 5. CDR1 is KGHDR, CDR2 SFDVKD, per germline. CDR3 length equals 15 residues.

This chain connects TRBV7-9 to TRBJ2-7; D is unresolved. Between the trimmed V and J ends, which lost 5 bases and 5 bases, there was a span of 16 bases. The CDR3 is made up of 14 amino acids. Germline loops: CDR1 SEHNR, CDR2 FQNEAQ (reference sequence). The CDR3 DNA sequence: TGTGCCAGCAGCCCTTGGTACGACGAGAACGAGCAGTACTTC. This sequence encodes CASSPWYDENEQYF.